These 6 T cell receptor beta chains were sequenced from one sample in a study of response to subunit inactivated influenza vaccine. TCRdb used MiXCR to reprocess the RT-PCR reads, holding one entry per CDR3 protein. The repertoire holds fewer than 550,000 distinct CDR3 sequences, with around 25% as singletons. Sequencing used CD4+ T cells sorted from PBMCs, obtained 5 to 6 days after vaccination. The receptors stem from a man aged 50-59 years who received an inactivated influenza vaccine.

This clonotype was found a few times. This chain uses TRBV6-6 with TRBJ1-5, with D unclear. CDR1 MNHNY and CDR2 SVGAGI come from the germline V gene (reference sequence). Trimming left V 2 bases short and J 9 bases short, with 8 bases between. CDR3 length equals 12 residues. As DNA, the CDR3 is TGTGCCAGCAGTTACCCCCGCCGGCCCCAGCATTTT. Translating it yields CASSYPRRPQHF.

The table lists this clonotype with a few counts. The chain has TRBV4-1 and TRBJ2-2; 8 bases are a match to TRBD2. Per the germline V gene, CDR1 is MGHRA and CDR2 is YSYEKL. The V gene end was trimmed by 5 bases and the J gene end by 2 bases; junction bases not matched to a gene: 7. There are 16 residues in the CDR3. This CDR3 reads CASSYTGTRNTGELFF. The DNA for the CDR3 is TGCGCCAGCAGCTACACCGGGACTAGAAACACCGGGGAGCTGTTTTTT.

This clonotype was observed a few times. The chain recombines TRBV20-1 with TRBJ1-2; TRBD1 matches 7 bases. V lost 4 bases and J lost 4; bases outside the gene matches: 3. Germline values: CDR1 DFQATT, CDR2 SNEGSKA (reference sequence). This CDR3 has 12 residues. In DNA form, the CDR3 reads TGCAGTGCTACGGGACAGTCCTATGGCTACACCTTC. This codes for CSATGQSYGYTF.

This chain joins TRBV5-1 and TRBJ1-5, with TRBD1 identical over 8 bases. V was clipped by 4 bases and J by 7 bases; unmatched bases: 10. Germline loops: CDR1 SGHRS, CDR2 YFSETQ. CDR3 length: 15 residues. CDR3 protein: CASSHSGQGGQPQHF. The CDR3 coding sequence is TGCGCCAGCAGCCACTCTGGACAGGGCGGCCAGCCCCAGCATTTT.

The V call is TRBV10-2, the J call TRBJ2-7; possible D gene TRBD1, 6 bases. Per germline, CDR1 WSHSY and CDR2 SAAADI. CDR3 size: 12 residues. Trimming removed 6 bases at V and 5 bases at J, with 11 bases between. The CDR3 DNA reads as TGCGCCAGCAGCACAGGGTTAAACGAGCAGTACTTC. Its translation is CASSTGLNEQYF.

The chain uses TRBV28 and TRBJ1-2, with TRBD1 matching 7 bases. Germline V CDR1 and CDR2: MDHEN, SYDVKM. V shed 6 bases, J shed 8 bases, and the junction held 9 bases outside the gene matches. This CDR3 is 13 amino acids long. CDR3 loop: CASRRQGVSGYTF. The CDR3 nucleotides read TGTGCCAGCAGAAGACAGGGAGTCAGCGGCTACACCTTC.